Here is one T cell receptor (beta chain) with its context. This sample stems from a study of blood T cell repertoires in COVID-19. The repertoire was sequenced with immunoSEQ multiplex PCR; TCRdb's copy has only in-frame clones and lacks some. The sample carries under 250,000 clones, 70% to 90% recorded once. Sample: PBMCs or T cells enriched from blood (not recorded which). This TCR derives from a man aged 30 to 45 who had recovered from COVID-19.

The CDR3 is CASSPSTPSQGFKLEAFF. The CDR3 DNA sequence: TGTGCCAGCAGCCCTTCTACCCCGTCGCAGGGCTTTAAGTTGGAAGCTTTCTTT. The chain is built from TRBV4-2 and TRBJ1-1; possible D gene TRBD1, 5 bases. CDR1 and CDR2 (germline): LGHNA, YNFKEQ. V was cut by 4 bases and J by 8 bases, with 29 bases left in between. The CDR3 loop spans 18 amino acids.